Listed below are T cell receptor beta chains from one sample, sequenced in a study of blood T cell repertoires in COVID-19. Repertoires were generated with immunoSEQ multiplex PCR, while TCRdb's copy carries only in-frame clones and drops some. The sample contains about 160,000 clones, roughly 79% of which appear only once. Sample: peripheral blood. These receptors were taken from a woman over 75 with acute or convalescent COVID-19. The CDR3 runs from the conserved cysteine through the conserved F or W. A D gene is named only where the DNA matches it firmly. Not every row has a clone size; where given, it reads once, few, many or a size class.

D	V	J	size	DNA	CDR3
-	TRBV19	TRBJ1-5	-	TGTGCCAGTAGTATAAACGTCCCAGGGGAAGGTAGCAATCAGCCCCAGCATTTT	CASSINVPGEGSNQPQHF
-	TRBV18	TRBJ2-6	-	TGTGCCAGCTCACTACTTGGGGGGGCCCCCTCTGGGGCCAACGTCCTGACTTTC	CASSLLGGAPSGANVLTF
TRBD1	TRBV25-1	TRBJ2-7	-	TGTGCCAGCAGTAGGACAGGGCACGAGCAGTACTTC	CASSRTGHEQYF
TRBD1	TRBV5-6	TRBJ1-2	-	TGTGCCAGCAGTCGCCCGGGACAGGGGATTTATGGCTACACCTTC	CASSRPGQGIYGYTF
TRBD1	TRBV25-1	TRBJ1-3	-	TGTGCCAGCAGTGAAAACAGGGGGATCTCTGGAAACACCATATATTTT	CASSENRGISGNTIYF
-	TRBV30	TRBJ1-3	-	TGTGCCTGGAGTCCCACTGGAAACACCATATATTTT	CAWSPTGNTIYF
-	TRBV5-1	TRBJ2-1	-	TGCGCCAGCAGCCCCGGAAGGGTCCTGGGGGGCAATGAGCAGTTCTTC	CASSPGRVLGGNEQFF
TRBD1	TRBV2	TRBJ1-2	-	TGTGCCAGCAGGGACAGGGGTCTCCGTGGCTACACCTTC	CASRDRGLRGYTF
TRBD2	TRBV9	TRBJ2-3	few	TGTGCCAGCAGCCCCCTGGGCGGGAGCTCAGATACGCAGTATTTT	CASSPLGGSSDTQYF
-	TRBV19	TRBJ1-1	-	TGTGCCACCAACCTTGGGGGGGCGAACACTGAAGCTTTCTTT	CATNLGGANTEAFF
-	TRBV24-1	TRBJ2-3	once	TGTGCCACCAGTGCCCATGGGGCCCAAACGACAGATACGCAGTATTTT	CATSAHGAQTTDTQYF
TRBD1	TRBV5-4	TRBJ1-1	-	TGTGCCAGCAGCCCCGTCCCGGGACAGGGATCGGTGAACACTGAAGCTTTCTTT	CASSPVPGQGSVNTEAFF
-	TRBV5-1	TRBJ1-1	-	TGCGCCAGCAGCTTACAGAACTCGAACACTGAAGCTTTCTTT	CASSLQNSNTEAFF
TRBD2	TRBV3-1/TRBV3-2	TRBJ2-1	-	TGTGCCAGCAGCTTTTTACGAGCGGGAGGTGAAGAGCAGTTCTTC	CASSFLRAGGEEQFF
TRBD2	TRBV5-4	TRBJ2-7	-	TGTGCCAGCAGCGGGGGACTAGCGGGAGAAGCGCAGTACTTC	CASSGGLAGEAQYF
-	TRBV6-5	TRBJ1-3	once	TGTGCCAGCAGTTACGATGGAGCGGACTCTGGAAACACCATATATTTT	CASSYDGADSGNTIYF
-	TRBV6-5	TRBJ2-1	-	TGTGCCAGCCGAGAATACAATGAGCAGTTCTTC	CASREYNEQFF
-	TRBV6-6	TRBJ1-2	-	TGTGCCAGCAGTCCCTCTCATGGCTACACCTTC	CASSPSHGYTF
TRBD1	TRBV6-6	TRBJ1-2	few	TGTGCCAGCAGTTGGGACAGGAGTTATGGTGGCTACACCTTC	CASSWDRSYGGYTF
-	TRBV27	TRBJ1-1	once	TGTGCCAGCAGTCCAGGGGTGACTGAAGCTTTCTTT	CASSPGVTEAFF